Listed below are T cell receptor beta chains from one sample, sequenced in a study of CD8+ T cells in alopecia areata. Repertoires were generated with immunoSEQ multiplex PCR, while TCRdb's copy carries only in-frame clones and drops some. The sample contains a few hundred thousand clones, over 45% of which appear only once. The sample in question was CD4+ T cells sorted from blood, obtained at roughly week 52, from a patient treated with tofacitinib. Every receptor here comes from a human donor with alopecia areata. Each CDR3 is given with its conserved first and last residue. A D gene is named only where the DNA matches it firmly. Expanded clones are given a class, and other clones once, few, many or no size at all.

TRBJ1-1 | TRBV9 | NA | NA | CASSLGHPSEAFF | TGTGCCAGCAGTCTGGGACACCCTTCTGAAGCTTTCTTT
TRBJ1-1 | TRBV29-1 | NA | NA | CSVQSGRTEAFF | TGCAGCGTCCAATCGGGGCGCACTGAAGCTTTCTTT
TRBJ1-2 | TRBV7-9 | NA | NA | CASNGAERGYTF | TGTGCCAGCAATGGGGCCGAACGTGGCTACACCTTC
TRBJ1-5 | TRBV29-1 | NA | few | CSVKGSSNQPQHF | TGCAGCGTCAAGGGGAGTAGCAATCAGCCCCAGCATTTT
TRBJ1-2 | TRBV29-1 | NA | NA | CSVTGSLGNYGYTF | TGCAGCGTTACCGGATCGCTGGGCAACTATGGCTACACCTTC
TRBJ2-7 | TRBV18 | TRBD2 | NA | CASSSRLAGSLLYEQYF | TGTGCCAGCTCATCCCGACTAGCGGGGTCTCTACTCTACGAGCAGTACTTC
TRBJ2-3 | TRBV27 | NA | NA | CASSLSRGIRSTDTQYF | TGTGCCAGCAGTTTATCGAGGGGAATCCGTAGCACAGATACGCAGTATTTT
TRBJ1-6 | TRBV10-3 | NA | NA | CAISDGSSYNSPLHF | TGTGCCATCAGTGATGGGAGCTCCTATAATTCACCCCTCCACTTT
TRBJ2-1 | TRBV4-1 | TRBD1 | NA | CASSPWDRDNEQFF | TGCGCCAGCAGCCCGTGGGACAGGGACAATGAGCAGTTCTTC
TRBJ2-7 | TRBV6-6 | NA | few | CASSYSTSMLSYEQYF | TGTGCCAGCAGTTACTCGACTTCCATGTTATCCTACGAGCAGTACTTC
TRBJ1-2 | TRBV7-9 | TRBD1 | few | CASSAHGTAHGYTF | TGTGCCAGCAGCGCCCATGGGACAGCGCATGGCTACACCTTC
TRBJ2-3 | TRBV15 | NA | NA | CATSRERGPYTDTQYF | TGTGCCACCAGCAGAGAGCGGGGACCATACACAGATACGCAGTATTTT
TRBJ2-2 | TRBV30 | NA | NA | CAWSPGIGELFF | TGTGCCTGGAGCCCAGGAATCGGGGAGCTGTTTTTT
TRBJ1-1 | TRBV5-6 | NA | NA | CASSLGSYTEAFF | TGTGCCAGCAGCTTGGGCAGTTACACTGAAGCTTTCTTT
TRBJ1-1 | TRBV29-1 | NA | NA | CSGRENTEAFF | TGCAGCGGGAGGGAGAACACTGAAGCTTTCTTT
TRBJ1-2 | TRBV11-2 | NA | few | CASSPTRAGRAAGYTF | TGTGCCAGCAGCCCAACAAGGGCAGGGCGTGCTGCTGGCTACACCTTC
TRBJ2-1 | TRBV5-1 | TRBD2 | NA | CASSLGVTSGYNEQFF | TGCGCCAGCAGCTTGGGGGTGACTAGCGGCTACAATGAGCAGTTCTTC
TRBJ1-6 | TRBV9 | NA | NA | CASSPQGHSPLHF | TGTGCCAGCAGCCCGCAAGGGCATTCACCCCTCCACTTT
TRBJ1-6 | TRBV5-4 | TRBD1 | once | CASSLGGGVSPLHF | TGTGCCAGCAGCTTGGGAGGGGGCGTTTCACCCCTCCACTTT
TRBJ1-2 | TRBV6-5 | NA | NA | CASRAPRGGHGYTF | TGTGCCAGCAGAGCCCCTCGGGGGGGCCATGGCTACACCTTC
TRBJ1-2 | TRBV2 | NA | NA | CASRGLGYGYTF | TGTGCCAGCAGGGGTCTTGGCTATGGCTACACCTTC
TRBJ1-2 | TRBV30 | NA | NA | CAWRGGSNYGYTF | TGTGCCTGGCGAGGGGGGTCCAACTATGGCTACACCTTC
TRBJ2-5 | TRBV11-2 | NA | NA | CASSFGGVETQYF | TGTGCCAGCAGCTTCGGAGGAGTTGAGACCCAGTACTTC
TRBJ2-1 | TRBV7-3 | NA | NA | CASSLVHQAGQTEFF | TGTGCCAGCAGCTTAGTCCACCAGGCGGGCCAGACGGAGTTCTTC